This TCR beta chain is drawn from a study of T cell responses to AZD1222 COVID-19 vaccine. Note on this clone: As yet, its antigen is unknown. At one boundary the junction diverges from the germline segment, which might be a read error.

Study-level results: The sample set comprised mostly white British donors with more females, and clonal diversity was possibly underestimated.

Germline CDR1 reads SSHAT; CDR2 reads FNYEAQ (reference sequence). The CDR3 covers 18 residues. This table comes from immunoSEQ multiplex PCR, and its TCRdb copy is limited to in-frame clones, with some not included. The profile shows about 85,000 clones, 88% of them singletons. The V call is TRBV7-7, the J call TRBJ2-1; 9 bases match TRBD1. The TCR comes from an adult in good health. Sequenced material: peripheral blood, taken on day 0 of AZD1222 vaccination. The CDR3 spells CASSAGQGSRSSYNEQFF. In DNA, the CDR3 is TGTGCTAGCAGCGCGGGACAGGGTAGTCGGAGCTCCTACAATGAGCAGTTCTTC.